Sequencing of this T cell receptor (beta chain) was carried out in a study of vaccination and CD4 T cells after COVID-19 (dated by TCRdb to about 2022). For the study in its entirety: Convalescent patients had a positive SARS-CoV-2 result on nasal swab PCR, and of these patients, fewer than ten had mild disease and one had severe disease. The convalescent cohort comprised six males and four females, including two Hispanic individuals, seven Caucasians, two Asians and one multiracial person. Participants received two doses of either the Pfizer-BioNTech BNT162b2 vaccine (n=8) or the Moderna mRNA-1273 vaccine (n=2). Post-COVID blood samples were collected from convalescent patients a median of roughly 100 days after diagnosis, with a range of about 35 to 161 days. Post-vaccine blood samples were obtained a median of about 72 days after the second vaccine dose, with a range of roughly 13 to 250 days. The cultures were stimulated with overlapping spike peptide pools from SARS-CoV-2 and from the common cold coronaviruses HCoV-NL63, HCoV-OC43 and HCoV-229E. Control cultures used a CEFX viral epitope pool as positive control, an HIV-1 Nef peptide pool as negative control, or no peptide. In over 8 COVID-19 convalescent patients and a few infection-naive healthy vaccine recipients, the spike-specific CD4+ TCR repertoire before mRNA vaccination was compared with the repertoire after mRNA vaccination.

Receptor libraries were prepared by PCR. At the Johns Hopkins FTIC core, DNA from the cultured CD4+ T cells underwent TCR sequencing with the Oncomine TCR Beta short-read assay. The QIAamp micro DNA kit was used to extract genomic DNA from the cultured CD4+ T cells. Oncomine TCR Beta libraries from cultured CD4+ T cells were pooled with unique dual indexes and sequenced on an Illumina iSeq 100. Per the source publication's procedure: Non-productive sequences were removed, and CDR3s that did not start with C, did not end with F or W, or were shorter than 7 amino acids were discarded. Antigen-specific clonotypes were identified with the MANAFEST web application by comparing peptide-stimulated wells with reference and other culture wells. Positive clones required FDR below 0.05, an odds ratio above 5, and productive frequency above 0.1% in at least two of three replicate wells. Clonotypes that were significantly expanded in both SARS-CoV-2 spike wells and at least one common cold coronavirus spike condition were defined as cross-reactive. Using R version 3.6.1, CDR3 homology was evaluated through Levenshtein distances (stringdist) along with unrooted phylogenetic trees (ape). The public sequencing data were trimmed at Q25 with fastp and processed into clonotypes with MiXCR by TCRdb, which kept only in-frame beta chains. Each CDR3 protein appears once, grouped with its most common genes and DNA. The V and J calls reflect TCRdb's pipeline rather than the authors' work. Present in this sample are approximately 25,000 distinct CDR3 sequences, about 60% of which were seen just once. The leading ten clones occupy 6.5% to 10% of the sample.

In the paper's terms, the treatment or condition label means: roughly 10-day PBMC culture with coronavirus spike peptide pools or control peptides (ViraFEST assay). To expand antigen-specific T cells with peptide pools and then pick out the expanded clonotypes through TCR sequencing, the study relied on the ViraFEST assay. The positive SARS-CoV-2 PCR tests of the convalescent patients were dated from March to December 2020, before the Alpha, Beta and Delta variants emerged in the United States. Each well held around 1.9 million PBMCs cultured with 10 ug/ml peptide pools in IMDM containing 5% human AB serum and around 9 IU/ml IL-2. On days 3 and 7, half of the culture medium was replaced with fresh IL-2-containing medium. After less than twelve days of culture, CD4+ T cells were isolated by negative selection with the EasySep CD4+ T cell isolation kit. Ficoll-Paque Plus gradient centrifugation was used to isolate PBMCs from whole blood, and the isolated PBMCs were then either used fresh or cryopreserved at -140C. Each culture condition was generally run in triplicate wells.

V and J lose 5 bases and 6 bases, and a span of 10 bases separates them. The CDR3, cysteine through phenylalanine, is 12 amino acids long. Only CDR3 DNA remains: 36 bases, in frame from the first base. The germline V gene sets CDR1 to MNHEY and CDR2 to SVGEGT. What the work shows at the level of the full study, not this receptor alone: In convalescent patients, a median around 86% of post-vaccine SARS-CoV-2-reactive clones were detected only after vaccination, suggesting vaccine-specific priming. Nearly all vaccine-specific clones in convalescent patients (304 of 307) were mono-reactive for SARS-CoV-2 spike rather than cross-reactive with common cold coronaviruses. The median count of SARS-CoV-2-reactive clonotypes went up from under 25 after infection to 30 to 40 after vaccination, although the change was not significant. The number of convalescent patients in the study was relatively small, and the study did not examine early timepoints following natural infection.

In this sample, this clonotype turned up a few times. Its recognized antigen is unknown. Base qualities are missing; no much larger clone stands one base away. This receptor was obtained from a human donor who had recovered from COVID-19. Recombination joined TRBV6-2 or TRBV6-3 with TRBJ1-2; the D gene is perhaps TRBD1, from 5 matching bases. Input material: CD4+ T cells from blood, cultured in vitro. The CDR3 protein is CASSPGNDGYTF. The DNA sequence is as follows: TGTGCCAGCAGTCCAGGGAATGATGGCTACACCTTC.